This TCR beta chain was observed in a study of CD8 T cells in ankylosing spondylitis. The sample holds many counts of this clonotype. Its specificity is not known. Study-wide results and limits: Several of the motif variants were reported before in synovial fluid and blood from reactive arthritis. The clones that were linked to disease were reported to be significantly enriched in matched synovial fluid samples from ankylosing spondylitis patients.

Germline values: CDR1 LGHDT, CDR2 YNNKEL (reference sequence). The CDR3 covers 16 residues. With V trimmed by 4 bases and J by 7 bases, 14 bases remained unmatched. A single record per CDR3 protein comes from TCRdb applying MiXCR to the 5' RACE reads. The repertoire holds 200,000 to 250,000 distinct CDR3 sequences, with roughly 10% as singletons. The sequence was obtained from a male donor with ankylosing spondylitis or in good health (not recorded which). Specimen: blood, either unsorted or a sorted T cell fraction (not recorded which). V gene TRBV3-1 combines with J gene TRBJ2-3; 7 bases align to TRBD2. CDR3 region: CASSRQEAGALNTQYF. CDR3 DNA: TGTGCCAGCAGCCGACAAGAGGCGGGAGCCCTGAATACGCAGTATTTT.